This TCR beta chain was documented in a study of cytomegalovirus exposure and HLA in healthy donors. Produced via immunoSEQ multiplex PCR; TCRdb's table is partial and in-frame only. The table records 200,000 to 300,000 clones, around nine tenths of them present only once. From germline, CDR1 is ENHRY and CDR2 SYGVKD. The CDR3 runs 12 residues. Trimming removed 5 bases from V and 6 bases from J; junction bases left unmatched: 3. The origin of this receptor is a man aged 18 to 30 in good health and CMV-seronegative. This chain links TRBV10-3 with TRBJ1-2; TRBD1 matches 7 bases. Sequenced: PBMCs. DNA for the CDR3: TGTGCCATCAGTAGGACAGGCGATGGCTACACCTTC. It encodes CAISRTGDGYTF.